These T cell receptor beta chains were read from a single sample in a study of OX40 agonist ivuxolimab in advanced cancers. This table comes from immunoSEQ multiplex PCR, and its TCRdb copy is limited to in-frame clones, with some not included. The table records tens of thousands of clones, 70% to 90% of them present only once. The sample was CD4+ or CD8+ T cells sorted from blood, taken in a trial of the OX40 agonist ivuxolimab. The receptor source for this set is an adult with an advanced solid tumor such as melanoma, head and neck, liver or kidney cancer. Both conserved end residues are part of each CDR3. A D gene is named only where the DNA matches it firmly.

D	V	CDR3
.	TRBV30	CAWSGGTSRADTQYF
.	TRBV27	CASSFSGGVGVYGYTF
.	TRBV5-8	CASNQGETVEAFF
TRBD2	TRBV14	CASSQVPGGSHEQYF
TRBD1	TRBV6-1	CASSGLGQGYEQYF
.	TRBV28	CASSFGGVGEKLFF
.	TRBV28	CASSFGARGTEAFF
.	TRBV19	CASSIEGREQFF
TRBD2	TRBV10-2	CASDNSGTSVETQYF
.	TRBV2	CASSEPLDEQFF
TRBD2	TRBV7-2	CASSLVPILAGSPQETQYF
TRBD2	TRBV10-3	CAISESRGSGVSTDTQYF
TRBD2	TRBV29-1	CSGSGSLGGETQYF
.	TRBV10-3	CAISESAELGELFF
TRBD2	TRBV30	CAWSRGAGGPRETQYF
TRBD1	TRBV4-1	CASSPRALTGEETQYF
TRBD2	TRBV7-3	CASSPSGGLAKNIQYF
TRBD1	TRBV7-6	CASSPGPGQVSYEQYF
TRBD1	TRBV6-5	CASSNRGRYEKLFF
.	TRBV10-3	CAISAVRQVSTGELFF
.	TRBV7-2	CASSSGQPPNEQYF
.	TRBV5-1	CASSLDGDGNTIYF
.	TRBV30	CALTLGDTEAFF
.	TRBV7-9	CASSLHRENTEAFF
TRBD2	TRBV4-2	CASSQDLVAGGSMSGELFF
.	TRBV28	CASSWGSAYEQYF